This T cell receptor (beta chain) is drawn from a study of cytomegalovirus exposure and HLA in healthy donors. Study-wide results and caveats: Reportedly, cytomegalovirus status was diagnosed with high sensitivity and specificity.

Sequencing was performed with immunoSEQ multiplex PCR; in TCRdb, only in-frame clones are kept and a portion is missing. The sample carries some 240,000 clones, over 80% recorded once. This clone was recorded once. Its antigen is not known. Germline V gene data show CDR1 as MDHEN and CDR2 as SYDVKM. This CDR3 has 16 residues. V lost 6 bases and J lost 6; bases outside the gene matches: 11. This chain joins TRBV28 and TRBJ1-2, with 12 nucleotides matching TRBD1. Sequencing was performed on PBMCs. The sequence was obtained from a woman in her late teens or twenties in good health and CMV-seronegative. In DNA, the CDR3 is TGTGCCAGCAGGATATGGGACAGGGGGCGCCGGGATGGCTACACCTTC. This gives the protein CASRIWDRGRRDGYTF.